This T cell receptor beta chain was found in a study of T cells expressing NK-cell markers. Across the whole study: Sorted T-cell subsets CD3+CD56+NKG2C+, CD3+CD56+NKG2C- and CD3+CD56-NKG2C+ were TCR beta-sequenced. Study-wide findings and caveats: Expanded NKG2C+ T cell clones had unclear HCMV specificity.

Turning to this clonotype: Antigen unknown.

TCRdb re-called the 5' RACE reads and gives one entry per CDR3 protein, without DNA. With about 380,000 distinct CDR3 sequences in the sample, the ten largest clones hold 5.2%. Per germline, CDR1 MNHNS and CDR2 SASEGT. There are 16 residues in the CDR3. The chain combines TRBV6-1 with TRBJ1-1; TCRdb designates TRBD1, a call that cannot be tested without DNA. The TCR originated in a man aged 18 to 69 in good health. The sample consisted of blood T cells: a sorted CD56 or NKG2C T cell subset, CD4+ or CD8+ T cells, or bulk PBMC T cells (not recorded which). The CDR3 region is CASRRDRGKVNTEAFF.